This record concerns one T cell receptor beta chain sequence. The sample comes from a study of shared clonotypes between healthy human individuals. CD45RO-negative, CCR7-positively selected cells formed the naive CD8 fraction, excluding terminally differentiated effector memory CD45RA+ cells. Some clones are missing from TCRdb's copy, which holds only in-frame ones; the method was immunoSEQ multiplex PCR. The sample lists about 580,000 clones, nearly 98% seen once, with 0.25% to 0.35% in the top ten. Germline V gene data show CDR1 as MNHEY and CDR2 as SMNVEV (reference sequence). The CDR3 covers 12 residues. The V segment lost 10 bases and the J segment 8 bases; nucleotides outside the gene matches: 8.

Material: naive CD8+ T cells sorted from blood. The chain couples TRBV27 to TRBJ2-1, with 7 bases lining up with TRBD2. The TCR originated in a man aged 30 to 39 in good health. The CDR3 DNA follows: TGTGCCAATGGGAGGGGTCCGCATGAGCAGTTCTTC. This gives the protein CANGRGPHEQFF.